The following is a T cell receptor (beta chain) sequence with its context. As yet, its antigen is unknown. The record originates from a study of shared clonotypes between healthy human individuals. In the study overall: Donors were a couple of women and three men aged 18 to 49. The study, taken as a whole, reports: Blood alone was sampled, and tissue repertoires likely differ. Richness estimates generally favored naive over memory subsets. Several donors showed sharing of roughly 5% of naive CD4 clonotypes.

V shed 6 bases and J 8 bases; nucleotides not matched to a gene: 15. This CDR3 is 16 amino acids long. Germline loops: CDR1 SEHNR, CDR2 FQNEAQ (reference sequence). TCRdb's copy holds only in-frame clones and misses some; the assay was immunoSEQ multiplex PCR. The data contain 2 million to 3 million clones, around nine tenths of them seen just once; the ten biggest clones take up 0.14%. This TCR derives from a man between 18 and 29 years old in good health. The V gene is TRBV7-9, the J gene TRBJ1-4; TRBD1 matches at 7 bases. The sample comprised naive CD4+ T cells sorted from blood. Subset given: CD45RA+ positively selected. The CDR3 reads CASSSNRGRVGEKLFF. The CDR3, as DNA: TGTGCCAGCAGTTCAAACAGGGGCAGGGTAGGCGAAAAACTGTTTTTT.